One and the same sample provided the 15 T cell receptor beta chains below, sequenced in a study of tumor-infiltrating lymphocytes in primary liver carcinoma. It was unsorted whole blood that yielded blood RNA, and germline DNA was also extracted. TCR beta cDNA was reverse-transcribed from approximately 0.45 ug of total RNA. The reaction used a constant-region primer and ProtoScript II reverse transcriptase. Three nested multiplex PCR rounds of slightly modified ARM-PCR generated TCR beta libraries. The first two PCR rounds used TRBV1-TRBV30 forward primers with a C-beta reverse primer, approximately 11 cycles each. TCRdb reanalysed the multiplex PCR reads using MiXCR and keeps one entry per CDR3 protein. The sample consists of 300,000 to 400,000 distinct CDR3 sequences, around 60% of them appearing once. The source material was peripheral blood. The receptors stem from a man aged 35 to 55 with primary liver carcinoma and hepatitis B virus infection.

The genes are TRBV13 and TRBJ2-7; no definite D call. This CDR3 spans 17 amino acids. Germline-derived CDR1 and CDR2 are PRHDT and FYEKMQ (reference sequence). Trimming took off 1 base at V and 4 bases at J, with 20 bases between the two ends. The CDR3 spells CASSLVHPQGIGYEQYV. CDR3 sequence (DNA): TGTGCCAGCAGCTTAGTCCATCCACAAGGCATTGGGTACGAGCAGTACGTC.

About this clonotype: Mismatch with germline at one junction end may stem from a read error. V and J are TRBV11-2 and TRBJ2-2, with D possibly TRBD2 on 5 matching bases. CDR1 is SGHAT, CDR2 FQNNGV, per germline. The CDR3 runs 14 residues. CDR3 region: CASSLSSGTGELSF. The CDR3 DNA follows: TGTGCCAGCAGCTTAAGCTCGGGAACCGGGGAGCTGTCTTTT.

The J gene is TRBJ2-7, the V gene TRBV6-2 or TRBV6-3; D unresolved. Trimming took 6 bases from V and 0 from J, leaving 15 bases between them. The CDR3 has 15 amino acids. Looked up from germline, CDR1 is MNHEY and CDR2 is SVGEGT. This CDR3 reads CASRRSETASYEQYF. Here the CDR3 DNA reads TGTGCCAGCAGACGTTCCGAGACCGCCTCCTACGAGCAGTACTTC.

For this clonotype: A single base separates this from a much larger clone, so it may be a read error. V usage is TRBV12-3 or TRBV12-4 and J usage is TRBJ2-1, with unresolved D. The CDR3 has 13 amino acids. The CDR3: CVSLLRAYNEQFF. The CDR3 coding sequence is TGTGTCAGCCTCTTAAGGGCCTACAATGAGCAGTTCTTC.

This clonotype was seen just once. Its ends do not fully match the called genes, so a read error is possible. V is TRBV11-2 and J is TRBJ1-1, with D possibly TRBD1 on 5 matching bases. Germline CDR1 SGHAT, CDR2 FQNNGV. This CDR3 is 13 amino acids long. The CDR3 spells CASSLFGQGEAYF. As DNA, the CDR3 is TGTGCCAGCAGCTTATTCGGGCAGGGTGAAGCTTACTTT.

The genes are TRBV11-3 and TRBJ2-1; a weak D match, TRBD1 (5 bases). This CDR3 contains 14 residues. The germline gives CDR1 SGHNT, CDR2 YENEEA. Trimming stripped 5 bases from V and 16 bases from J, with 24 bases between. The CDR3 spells CASSLGAAYNGQFF. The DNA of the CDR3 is TGTGCCAGCAGCCTAGGGGCAGCCTACAATGGGCAATTCTTC.

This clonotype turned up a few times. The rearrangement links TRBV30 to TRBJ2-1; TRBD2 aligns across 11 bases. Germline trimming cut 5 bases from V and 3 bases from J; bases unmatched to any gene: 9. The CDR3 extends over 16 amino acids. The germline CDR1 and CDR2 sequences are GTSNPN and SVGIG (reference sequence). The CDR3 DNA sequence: TGTGCCTGGCCGCTAGCGGGAGGCCGGGTCTACAATGAGCAGTTCTTC. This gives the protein CAWPLAGGRVYNEQFF.

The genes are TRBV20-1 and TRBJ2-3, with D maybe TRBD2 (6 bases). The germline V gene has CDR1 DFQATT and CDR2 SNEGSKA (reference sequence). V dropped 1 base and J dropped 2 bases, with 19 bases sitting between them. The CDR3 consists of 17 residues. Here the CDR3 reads CSARGGRSHGTTDTQYF. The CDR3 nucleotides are TGCAGTGCTAGAGGGGGGAGGTCCCATGGGACCACAGATACGCAGTATTTT.

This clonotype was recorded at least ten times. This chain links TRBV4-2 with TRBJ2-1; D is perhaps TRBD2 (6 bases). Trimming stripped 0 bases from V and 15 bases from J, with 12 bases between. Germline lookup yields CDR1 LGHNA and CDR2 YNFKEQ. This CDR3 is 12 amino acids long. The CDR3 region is CASSQDREYPFF. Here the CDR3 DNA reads TGTGCCAGCAGCCAAGATCGGGAGTATCCGTTCTTC.

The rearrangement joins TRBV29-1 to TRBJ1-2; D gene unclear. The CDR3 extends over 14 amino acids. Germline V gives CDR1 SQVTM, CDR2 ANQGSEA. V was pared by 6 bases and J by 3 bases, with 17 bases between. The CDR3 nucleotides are TGCAGCGTGTTGGACCCGTACCAAGACTATGGCTACACCTTC. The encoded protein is CSVLDPYQDYGYTF.

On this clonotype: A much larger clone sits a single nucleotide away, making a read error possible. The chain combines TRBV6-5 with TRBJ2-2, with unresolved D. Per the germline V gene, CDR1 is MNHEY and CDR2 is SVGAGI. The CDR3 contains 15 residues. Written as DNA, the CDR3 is TGTGCCAGCAGTCACTCGTCCGACGCCACCGGGGAGCTGTTTTTT. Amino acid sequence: CASSHSSDATGELFF.

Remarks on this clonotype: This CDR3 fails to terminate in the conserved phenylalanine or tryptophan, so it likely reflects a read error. DNA for the CDR3: TGTGCCAGCAGTTCCCGTACTACAGCGGTAGGGCCCGAGCAGTACCTC. It specifies CASSSRTTAVGPEQYL. The V gene is TRBV6-5, the J gene TRBJ2-7, with D maybe TRBD2 (5 bases). Germline assignment: CDR1 MNHEY and CDR2 SVGAGI. The CDR3 has 16 amino acids. Trimming shortened V by 4 bases and J by 6 bases, and 22 bases separated the two germline ends.

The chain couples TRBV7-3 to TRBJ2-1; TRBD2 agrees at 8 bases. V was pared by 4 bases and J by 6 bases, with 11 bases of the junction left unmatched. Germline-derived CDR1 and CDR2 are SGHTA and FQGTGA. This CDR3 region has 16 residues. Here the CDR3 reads CASSSKAGGASNEQFF. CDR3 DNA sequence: TGTGCCAGCAGCTCGAAGGCGGGAGGAGCGTCCAATGAGCAGTTCTTC.

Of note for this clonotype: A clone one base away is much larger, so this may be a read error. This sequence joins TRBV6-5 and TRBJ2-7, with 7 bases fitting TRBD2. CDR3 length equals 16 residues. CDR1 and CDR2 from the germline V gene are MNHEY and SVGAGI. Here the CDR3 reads CASSYSISGTSYKQYF. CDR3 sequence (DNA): TGTGCCAGCAGTTACTCGATCAGCGGGACGTCCTACAAGCAGTACTTC.

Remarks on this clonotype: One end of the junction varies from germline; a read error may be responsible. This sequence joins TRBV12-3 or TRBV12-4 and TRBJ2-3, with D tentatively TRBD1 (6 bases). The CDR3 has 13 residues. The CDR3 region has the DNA TGTGCCATCAGTCCGATACAGGGCGATACGCAGTATTTT. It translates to CAISPIQGDTQYF.